The sequence of this TCR beta chain was determined in a study of technical replicates of blood from a handful of donors. This table comes from immunoSEQ multiplex PCR, and its TCRdb copy is limited to in-frame clones, with some not included. The profile shows around 62,000 clones, roughly 98% of them singletons. The ends were cut back, 6 bases at V and 2 bases at J, with 11 bases in the middle. Germline CDR1 reads SQVTM; CDR2 reads ANQGSEA. The CDR3 spans 13 residues. The chain is built from TRBV29-1 and TRBJ1-5; TRBD1 might be the D (5 bases). This receptor was obtained from a human donor in good health. Sequenced material: T cells isolated from PBMCs. The CDR3 sequence: CSVLGDGNQPQHF. CDR3 coding DNA: TGCAGCGTCCTAGGGGATGGCAATCAGCCCCAGCATTTT. The full variable domain, in which reference TRBV29-1 and TRBJ1-5 provide the parts outside the CDR3, is SAVISQKPSRDICQRGTSLTIQCQVDSQVTMMFWYRQQPGQSLTLIATANQGSEATYESGFVIDKFPISRPNLTFSTLTVSNMSPEDSSIYLCSVLGDGNQPQHFGDGTRLSIL.